This is a list of T cell receptor beta chains from one sample in a study of shared clonotypes between healthy human individuals. TCRdb's table, derived via immunoSEQ multiplex PCR, lists solely in-frame clones and lacks some. The table has about 2 million clones, approximately 94% seen once. The sequencing input was naive CD8+ T cells sorted from blood. Every receptor here comes from a man aged 18 to 35 in good health. CDR3s include the opening cysteine and the closing phenylalanine or tryptophan. A D gene is named only where the DNA matches it firmly. The size entry is marked missing in some rows and otherwise reads once, few, many or a size class.

D	V	size	J	DNA	CDR3
.	TRBV12-5	.	TRBJ2-1	TGTGCTAGTGGTTCCTGGGGCTACGGTTATGAGCAGTTCTTC	CASGSWGYGYEQFF
.	TRBV11-3	.	TRBJ2-3	TGTGCCAGCAGCGAGGGGCCAGATACGCAGTATTTT	CASSEGPDTQYF
.	TRBV19	.	TRBJ1-5	TGTGCCAGTAGTATAGATCTAGAAGAACAGCCCCAGCATTTT	CASSIDLEEQPQHF
TRBD1	TRBV2	.	TRBJ1-1	TGTGCCAGCAGTGAGGGTGTCCCGGGACAGGGGATCGGCACTGAAGCTTTCTTT	CASSEGVPGQGIGTEAFF
TRBD1	TRBV11-2	.	TRBJ2-7	TGTGCCAGCAGCTTAGAGGCCTGGACAGGTTCCGAGCAGTACTTC	CASSLEAWTGSEQYF
TRBD2	TRBV25-1	.	TRBJ2-7	TGTGCCAGCAGTGCCCAATCCGGGACTACCTACGAGCAGTACTTC	CASSAQSGTTYEQYF
.	TRBV28	.	TRBJ2-5	TGTGCCAGCATTTTTGCGGGACAGTCTAAGGAGACCCAGTACTTC	CASIFAGQSKETQYF
.	TRBV7-9	.	TRBJ2-7	TGTGCCAGCAGCTTAGCCGTTGAGGGACAGTACTTC	CASSLAVEGQYF
.	TRBV6-1	once	TRBJ2-5	TGTGCCAGCAGTGAAGCAGCGTACCAAGAGACCCAGTACTTC	CASSEAAYQETQYF
.	TRBV28	.	TRBJ2-7	TGTGCCAGCAGCCTTGGGGGGATCTACGAGCAGTACTTC	CASSLGGIYEQYF
.	TRBV5-7	.	TRBJ2-7	TGTGCCAGCAGCTTGGGGACACACTCCTACGAGCAGTACTTC	CASSLGTHSYEQYF
TRBD2	TRBV7-8	.	TRBJ2-1	TGTGCCAGCAGCTCTTTAGCGGGTCTCGACAATGAGCAGTTCTTC	CASSSLAGLDNEQFF
.	TRBV10-3	.	TRBJ2-7	TGTGCCATCACTGACCCGAGCACCTCCTACGAGCAGTACTTC	CAITDPSTSYEQYF
.	TRBV30	.	TRBJ1-3	TGTGCCTGGAGTAGCAATGAGAACACCATATATTTT	CAWSSNENTIYF
TRBD2	TRBV9	.	TRBJ2-5	TGTGCCAGCAGCGCCGGGAGGGGGATAGAGACCCAGTACTTC	CASSAGRGIETQYF
.	TRBV25-1	.	TRBJ1-4	TGTGCCAGCAGTGAAAGGGACCCCGGGGGCGAAAAACTGTTTTTT	CASSERDPGGEKLFF
.	TRBV13	.	TRBJ2-5	TGTGCCAGCAGCTTAAGAGCGACCCAAGAGACCCAGTACTTC	CASSLRATQETQYF
.	TRBV7-9	.	TRBJ1-6	TGTGCCAGCAGCTCGACAGGATTTCCAAGCTCCTATAATTCACCCCTCCACTTT	CASSSTGFPSSYNSPLHF
.	TRBV7-8	.	TRBJ2-2	TGTGCCAGCAGCTTTGTACAGGGAGGCGGGGAGCTGTTTTTT	CASSFVQGGGELFF
.	TRBV7-9	.	TRBJ2-7	TGTGCCAGCAGCTTAGGGGAGGTTCACGAGCAGTACTTC	CASSLGEVHEQYF
TRBD1	TRBV11-1	.	TRBJ2-2	TGTGCCAGCAGCTTAGCAGGGGGCTTGGACACCGGGGAGCTGTTTTTT	CASSLAGGLDTGELFF
.	TRBV29-1	.	TRBJ2-2	TGCAGCGTTGAAGAAAGGCGCCAGGCGAACACCGGGGAGCTGTTTTTT	CSVEERRQANTGELFF
TRBD1	TRBV4-1	.	TRBJ2-7	TGCGCCAGCAGCCAACGGGACAGTCAACCCTACGAGCAGTACTTC	CASSQRDSQPYEQYF
.	TRBV7-2	.	TRBJ2-3	TGTGCCAGCAGCGAGAAGCCGGCAGATACGCAGTATTTT	CASSEKPADTQYF
TRBD2	TRBV9	.	TRBJ2-7	TGTGCCAGCAGCCTCGGCGGGAGCTCCTACGAGCAGTACTTC	CASSLGGSSYEQYF
TRBD2	TRBV5-4	.	TRBJ2-1	TGTGCCAGCACCCCCGGCCCATTAGCGGGGGGGCTCCTAAATGAGCAGTTCTTC	CASTPGPLAGGLLNEQFF
.	TRBV11-2	.	TRBJ1-1	TGTGCCAGCAGCTTAGTGCAGGTGGGGGCTTTCTTT	CASSLVQVGAFF
.	TRBV4-1	.	TRBJ1-2	TGCGCCAGCAGCCTCAACCAGGTGCAGGCTGATGGCTACACCTTC	CASSLNQVQADGYTF
TRBD1	TRBV7-9	.	TRBJ1-1	TGTGCCAGCAGCCCTGACAGGGTTGATCCTTCAAAGACTGAAGCTTTCTTT	CASSPDRVDPSKTEAFF
.	TRBV7-9	.	TRBJ2-3	TGTGCCAGCAGCAGAAGAGGGGAGAACACAGATACGCAGTATTTT	CASSRRGENTDTQYF
.	TRBV11-2	.	TRBJ1-1	TGTGCCAGCAGCCTGACAGTGAACACTGAAGCTTTCTTT	CASSLTVNTEAFF
.	TRBV6-5	.	TRBJ1-2	TGTGCCAGCAGTTATACGGGAAGGGACGATGGCTACACCTTC	CASSYTGRDDGYTF
TRBD1	TRBV18	.	TRBJ1-4	TGTGCCAGCTCACTGGACAGGCTTAATGAAAAACTGTTTTTT	CASSLDRLNEKLFF
.	TRBV6-1	.	TRBJ2-7	TGTGCCAGCAGCCCGGGACAAACCTACGAGCAGTACTTC	CASSPGQTYEQYF
TRBD1	TRBV10-3	.	TRBJ1-6	TGTGCCATAGCCGGGACAGGGAGCTCCTATAATTCACCCCTCCACTTT	CAIAGTGSSYNSPLHF
.	TRBV27	.	TRBJ2-4	TGTGCCAGCAGCCCTTTGGGGGAAAACATTCAGTACTTC	CASSPLGENIQYF
TRBD1	TRBV5-1	.	TRBJ2-3	TGCGCCAGCAGCTTGGGGGACAGCACCGGGGATACGCAGTATTTT	CASSLGDSTGDTQYF
.	TRBV7-9	.	TRBJ2-1	TGTGCCAGCAGCAACCGGGACTTCCCCGATGAGCAGTTCTTC	CASSNRDFPDEQFF
TRBD1	TRBV6-5	.	TRBJ2-7	TGTGCCAGCAGTTACTCCCAGGGGGACAAGTCCTACGAGCAGTACTTC	CASSYSQGDKSYEQYF
.	TRBV19	.	TRBJ2-2	TGTGCCAGTAGCACCCCAGGGGCATGGACCGGGGAGCTGTTTTTT	CASSTPGAWTGELFF
.	TRBV11-2	once	TRBJ2-7	TGTGCCAGCAGCTTAGGGGAGCGAGGCGTAACATTC	CASSLGERGVTF
.	TRBV30	once	TRBJ2-7	TGTGCCTGGAGTGTAGACACAAGCTACGAGCAGTACTTC	CAWSVDTSYEQYF
.	TRBV6-6	.	TRBJ2-6	TGTGCCACCTCGGATCTTGTAGGGGCCAACGTCCTGACTTTC	CATSDLVGANVLTF
TRBD2	TRBV25-1	once	TRBJ2-3	TGTGCCAGCAGTGCCGGGACTAAGCCAGATACGCAGTATTTT	CASSAGTKPDTQYF
.	TRBV19	few	TRBJ2-7	TGTGCCAGTAGTATGGCAGGAGGATACGAGCAGTACTTC	CASSMAGGYEQYF
TRBD2	TRBV28	.	TRBJ2-3	TGTGCCAGCAGTCTCCTTCTAGCGGAGAGCTTGGATACGCAGTATTTT	CASSLLLAESLDTQYF
.	TRBV21-1	.	TRBJ2-7	TGTGCCAGCAGGAAGGGACACTTCTTTAACTACGAGCAGTACTTC	CASRKGHFFNYEQYF
TRBD2	TRBV5-6	.	TRBJ2-1	TGTGCCAGCAACGCTCGCGGGAGAGGCTACAATGAGCAGTTCTTC	CASNARGRGYNEQFF
TRBD1	TRBV5-1	.	TRBJ2-7	TGCGCCAGCAGCTGGGGGACAGGATACGAGCAGTACTTC	CASSWGTGYEQYF
.	TRBV6-5	.	TRBJ2-7	TGTGCCAGCAGCCCCGGCGTCTCCTACGAGCAGTACTTC	CASSPGVSYEQYF
.	TRBV4-3	.	TRBJ2-5	TGCGCCAGCAGCCAAGATCCGTACAGTCAAGAGACCCAGTACTTC	CASSQDPYSQETQYF
.	TRBV12-5	.	TRBJ1-4	TGTGCTAGTGGTCTCTCACGAGAAAAACTGTTTTTT	CASGLSREKLFF
.	TRBV21-1	.	TRBJ1-5	TGTGCCAGCAGCAAACTCCCACCCCAGGCCGCGGGTCAGCCCCAGCATTTT	CASSKLPPQAAGQPQHF
.	TRBV6-5	.	TRBJ1-2	TGTGCCAGCAGTCAACTGACACCTAACTATGGCTACACCTTC	CASSQLTPNYGYTF